This record covers a single T cell receptor (beta chain). The antigen this receptor binds is unknown. Base qualities are not provided; no much larger clone lies one nucleotide away. This specimen includes other DNA sequences encoding the same CDR3. TCRbeta CDR3 regions were amplified from genomic DNA using the immunoSEQ Assay, a bias-controlled multiplex PCR. The original pipeline was this. The number of nucleated cells in each sample was estimated from the amplification of reference gene primers within the assay. To quantify the absolute abundance of each unique TCRbeta CDR3 rearrangement, sequence reads were collapsed and filtered. Productive Simpson clonality was computed per sample as the square root of Simpson's diversity index over productive rearrangements. The table was pulled from immuneACCESS by TCRdb, which kept in-frame rearrangements only. Such tables lose some clones; where checked, under half of the loss comes from unresolved V genes, and the rest has no known cause. That table furnishes V, J and clone size, whereas the DNA furnished D and trimming. The sample data list more than 200,000 clones, and 70% to 90% of these were observed just once. The ten most abundant clones make up around 5.7% of the sample.

Collaborating institutions collected whole blood in K2EDTA tubes following their own protocols. For TCRbeta analysis, collaborators shipped samples as frozen whole blood, isolated PBMCs, or DNA extracted from either of those sample types. The data originate from a study of blood T cell repertoires in COVID-19 (dated by TCRdb to the early 2020s). Regarding the complete study: Samples from collaborators originated in the United States, Italy and Spain and spanned both the acute and convalescent phases of COVID-19. The material from the prospective study consisted of cDNA or gDNA derived from T cells, B-cell-depleted T cells, or PBMCs. The dataset comprised deeply sampled blood TCRbeta repertoires from subjects exposed to, actively infected with, or recovered from COVID-19. The repertoires were released in a freely available public database intended as a resource for research on the immune response to SARS-CoV-2. Samples were obtained from the ongoing ImmuneRACE study (first 160 participants) and from 1,254 subjects provided by 6 global collaborators. The sample metadata nearly always contained a de-identified subject ID, COVID-19 status, age in years and sex. HLA class I and class II types, where available, came from metadata supplied by the sample provider rather than from assay-based typing. The research as a whole found: Clinical and demographic metadata were provided uncurated, with the amount varying by source and participant.

V is clipped by 1 base and J by 2 bases, and the sequence between their germline boundaries is 11 bases long. Taken from cysteine to phenylalanine, the CDR3 has 16 residues. The CDR3 DNA has 48 bases and is translated from base 1. Sequences SGHTA (CDR1) and FQGNSA (CDR2) are obtained from the germline V gene. Sequences were obtained from peripheral blood. The receptor chain draws on TRBV7-2 and TRBJ2-2; tentative D gene TRBD2, with 5 bases matching. This receptor was identified in a man older than 75 with acute or convalescent COVID-19. The nucleotide sequence reads TGTGCCAGCAGCTTAGGCCTAGCCCTCAACACCGGGGAGCTGTTTTTT. Its amino acids are CASSLGLALNTGELFF.